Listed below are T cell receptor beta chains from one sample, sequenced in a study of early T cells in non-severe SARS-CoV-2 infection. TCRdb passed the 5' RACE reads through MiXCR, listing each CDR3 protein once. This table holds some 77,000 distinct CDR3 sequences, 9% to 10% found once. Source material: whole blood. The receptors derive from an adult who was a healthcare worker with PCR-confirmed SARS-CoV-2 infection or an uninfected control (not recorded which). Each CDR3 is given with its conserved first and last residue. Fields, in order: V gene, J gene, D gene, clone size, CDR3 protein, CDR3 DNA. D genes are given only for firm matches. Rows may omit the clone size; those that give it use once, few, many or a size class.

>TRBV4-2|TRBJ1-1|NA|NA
CASSQDRQNTEAFF
TGTGCCAGCAGCCAGGATCGACAGAACACTGAAGCTTTCTTT
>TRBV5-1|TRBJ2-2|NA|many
CASSTSTANTGELFF
TGCGCCAGCAGCACCTCGACTGCTAACACCGGGGAGCTGTTTTTT
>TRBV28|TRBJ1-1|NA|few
CASSPDRWNTEAFF
TGTGCCAGCAGCCCCGACAGGTGGAACACTGAAGCTTTCTTT
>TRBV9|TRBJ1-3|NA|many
CASSRTAGSGNTIYF
TGTGCCAGCAGCCGGACCGCCGGCTCTGGAAACACCATATATTTT
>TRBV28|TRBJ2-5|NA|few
CASSLTVQETQYF
TGTGCCAGCAGTCTGACTGTCCAAGAGACCCAGTACTTC
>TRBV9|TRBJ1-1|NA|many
CASSVAGGTEVFF
NA
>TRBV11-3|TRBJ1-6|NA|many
CASSAREVGSPEYWSPLHF
TGTGCCAGCAGCGCTAGGGAAGTGGGGAGCCCTGAATATTGGTCACCCCTCCACTTT
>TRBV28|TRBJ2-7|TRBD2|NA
CASSSASGLSYEQYF
TGTGCCAGCAGTTCGGCTAGCGGGCTCTCCTACGAGCAGTACTTC
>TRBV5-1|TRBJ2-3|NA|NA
CASRIRDTSTDTQYF
TGCGCCAGCAGAATCCGGGACACGAGCACAGATACGCAGTATTTT
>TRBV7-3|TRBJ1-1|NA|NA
CASSFGQTSEAFF
TGTGCCAGCAGCTTCGGACAGACGAGTGAAGCTTTCTTT
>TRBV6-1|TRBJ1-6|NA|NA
CASHTAGSPLHF
TGTGCCAGCCATACTGCGGGTTCACCCCTCCACTTT
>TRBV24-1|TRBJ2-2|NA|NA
CATSRGGELFF
TGTGCCACCAGCAGGGGCGGGGAGCTGTTTTTT
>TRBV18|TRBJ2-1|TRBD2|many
CASSPGAGGLPHDEQFF
TGTGCCAGCTCGCCGGGAGCGGGAGGTCTTCCCCACGATGAGCAGTTCTTC
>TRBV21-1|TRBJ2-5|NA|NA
CASSKVAQETQYF
TGTGCCAGCAGCAAAGTAGCACAAGAGACCCAGTACTTC
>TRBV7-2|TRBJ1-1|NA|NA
CASSLGQAEAFF
TGTGCCAGCAGCTTAGGACAAGCCGAAGCTTTCTTT
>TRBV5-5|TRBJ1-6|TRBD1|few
CASRWDSGNSPLHF
TGTGCCAGCAGATGGGACAGTGGTAATTCACCCCTCCACTTT
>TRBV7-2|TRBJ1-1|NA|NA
CASSFSSLGRTEAFF
TGTGCCAGCAGCTTTTCCAGTTTGGGTAGGACTGAAGCTTTCTTT
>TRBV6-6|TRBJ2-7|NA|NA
CASSYRGDEQYF
TGTGCCAGCAGTTACAGAGGGGACGAGCAGTACTTC
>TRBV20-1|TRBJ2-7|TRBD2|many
CSANSGSHPYEQYF
TGCAGTGCCAATAGCGGGTCTCATCCCTACGAGCAGTACTTC
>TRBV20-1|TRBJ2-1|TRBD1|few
CSARGQGSSYNEQFF
TGCAGTGCTAGGGGACAGGGCAGCTCCTACAATGAGCAGTTCTTC
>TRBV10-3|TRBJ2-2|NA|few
CAISESGGANTGELFF
TGTGCCATCAGTGAGTCCGGTGGCGCGAACACCGGGGAGCTGTTTTTT
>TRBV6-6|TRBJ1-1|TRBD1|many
CASSYLGQLHTEAFF
TGTGCCAGCAGTTATCTGGGACAGTTACACACTGAAGCTTTCTTT
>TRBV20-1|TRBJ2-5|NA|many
CSANPDSLTETQYF
TGCAGTGCTAACCCGGACAGTCTTACAGAGACCCAGTACTTC
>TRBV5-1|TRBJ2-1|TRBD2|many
CASSGGLAGSEQFF
TGCGCCAGCAGCGGCGGACTAGCGGGAAGTGAGCAGTTCTTC
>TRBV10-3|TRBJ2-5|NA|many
CAISGYRDPKETQYF
TGTGCCATCAGTGGCTACCGGGATCCTAAAGAGACCCAGTACTTC
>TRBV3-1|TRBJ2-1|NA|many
CASSSRDLSYNEQFF
TGTGCCAGCAGCTCCCGGGACTTAAGTTACAATGAGCAGTTCTTC
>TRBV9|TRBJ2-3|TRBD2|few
CASSVTQLAGGSTDTQYF
TGTGCCAGCAGCGTAACCCAACTAGCGGGAGGGAGCACAGATACGCAGTATTTT
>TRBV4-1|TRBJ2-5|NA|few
CASSQAVSGDGETQYF
TGCGCCAGCAGCCAAGCCGTTAGCGGAGACGGGGAGACCCAGTACTTC
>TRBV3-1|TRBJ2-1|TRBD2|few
CASSPSGRNEQFF
TGTGCCAGCAGCCCTAGCGGGAGAAATGAGCAGTTCTTC
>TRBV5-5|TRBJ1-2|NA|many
CASSLVSVYGYTF
TGTGCCAGCAGCTTGGTAAGCGTCTATGGCTACACCTTC
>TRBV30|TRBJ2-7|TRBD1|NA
CAWSMDRGLYEQYF
TGTGCCTGGAGTATGGACAGGGGTCTATACGAGCAGTACTTC
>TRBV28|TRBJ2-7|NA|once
CASWLTPYEQYF
TGTGCCAGCTGGTTGACCCCCTACGAGCAGTACTTC